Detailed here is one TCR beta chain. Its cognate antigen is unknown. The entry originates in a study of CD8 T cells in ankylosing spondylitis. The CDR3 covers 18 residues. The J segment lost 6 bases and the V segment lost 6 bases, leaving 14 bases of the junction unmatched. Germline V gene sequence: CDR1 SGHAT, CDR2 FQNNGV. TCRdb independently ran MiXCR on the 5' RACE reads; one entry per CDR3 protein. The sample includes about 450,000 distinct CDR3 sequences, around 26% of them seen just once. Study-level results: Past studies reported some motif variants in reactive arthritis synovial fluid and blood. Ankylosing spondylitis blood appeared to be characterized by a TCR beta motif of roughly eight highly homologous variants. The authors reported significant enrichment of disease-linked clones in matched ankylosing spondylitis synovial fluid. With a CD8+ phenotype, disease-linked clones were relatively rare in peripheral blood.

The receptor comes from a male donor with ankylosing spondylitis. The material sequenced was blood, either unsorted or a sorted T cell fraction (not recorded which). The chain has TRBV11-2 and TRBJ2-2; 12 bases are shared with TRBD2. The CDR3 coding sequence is TGTGCCAGCAGATCACGGCCTCCGGGACTAGCGGGTGCCGGGGAGCTGTTTTTT. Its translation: CASRSRPPGLAGAGELFF.